Shown below are 9 T cell receptor beta chains from a single sample sequenced in a study of shared clonotypes between healthy human individuals. Sequencing was performed with immunoSEQ multiplex PCR; in TCRdb, only in-frame clones are kept and a portion is missing. This repertoire shows roughly 2 million clones, around 95% found once; its top ten account for about 0.13%. Specimen: naive CD4+ T cells sorted from blood. The subset was: CD45RA+ positively selected. The source is a man between 18 and 35 years old in good health.

This clone has just one count. This chain links TRBV2 with TRBJ1-1; weak D call: TRBD1 (6 bases). The CDR3 consists of 14 residues. Germline CDR1 is SNHLY and CDR2 is FYNNEI. The V end lost 5 bases, the J end lost 4 bases, and 14 bases lay between the germline ends. The CDR3: CASSRHRESTEAFF. In DNA, the CDR3 is TGTGCCAGCAGTCGACACAGGGAGAGCACTGAAGCTTTCTTT.

The chain employs TRBV5-6 and TRBJ1-2; D unresolved. The CDR3 loop spans 15 amino acids. Trimming removed 0 bases at V and 7 bases at J, with 16 bases between. CDR1 and CDR2 from the germline V gene are SGHDT and YYEEEE. The CDR3 loop reads CASSLDLIRGGGYTF. For the CDR3, the DNA is TGTGCCAGCAGCTTGGATCTAATCCGGGGTGGTGGCTACACCTTC.

About this clone: Other DNA sequences of this sample code for an identical CDR3. J is TRBJ2-6 and V is TRBV27; weak D call: TRBD1 (6 bases). Germline lookup yields CDR1 MNHEY and CDR2 SMNVEV (reference sequence). Trimming removed 5 bases at V and 0 bases at J, with 8 bases between. This CDR3 is built from 15 residues. The CDR3: CASSLQGSGANVLTF. The CDR3 DNA reads TGTGCCAGCAGTCTACAGGGCTCTGGGGCCAACGTCCTGACTTTC.

V usage is TRBV21-1 and J usage is TRBJ2-7; TRBD2, the D gene given by the table, was not confirmed from the DNA. TRBV21-1 is tagged as a pseudogene. This CDR3 has 13 amino acids. This CDR3 is CASRGGATYEQYF. The CDR3 DNA reads TGTGCCAGCCGGGGGGGCGCGACCTACGAGCAGTACTTC.

This chain connects TRBV5-6 to TRBJ1-1, with D possibly being TRBD1 (6 bases). Germline CDR1 SGHDT, CDR2 YYEEEE. Deletions cut 5 bases from V and 6 bases from J, with 17 bases between. The CDR3 runs to 14 residues. Written as DNA, the CDR3 is TGTGCCAGCAGTCCAGGGGTCGATAACTCTGAAGCTTTCTTT. Translated, it gives CASSPGVDNSEAFF. The full variable domain, in which reference TRBV5-6 and TRBJ1-1 provide the parts outside the CDR3, is DAGVTQSPTHLIKTRGQQVTLRCSPKSGHDTVSWYQQALGQGPQFIFQYYEEEERQRGNFPDRFSGHQFPNYSSELNVNALLLGDSALYLCASSPGVDNSEAFFGQGTRLTVV.

The CDR3 is CASSLSGTGGAYEQYF. In nucleotides, the CDR3 is TGTGCCAGCTCACTATCCGGGACAGGGGGAGCCTACGAGCAGTACTTC. This chain joins TRBV18 and TRBJ2-7; 11 nucleotides align to TRBD1. The ends lost 4 bases at V and 2 bases at J; junction bases unmatched: 7. Per germline, CDR1 KGHSH and CDR2 LQKENI. There are 16 residues in the CDR3.

The chain recombines TRBV27 with TRBJ1-1, with 10 positions matching TRBD1. The CDR3 spans 14 residues. The trim removed 4 bases at V and 6 bases at J, leaving 5 bases unmatched. Germline V gives CDR1 MNHEY, CDR2 SMNVEV (reference sequence). The CDR3 sequence is CASSSHGTGAEAFF. In DNA, the CDR3 is TGTGCCAGCAGTTCCCACGGGACAGGGGCTGAAGCTTTCTTT.

The V and J genes are TRBV18 and TRBJ1-3, with a weak D call TRBD1 (5 bases). The CDR3 covers 17 residues. The germline CDR1 and CDR2 sequences are KGHSH and LQKENI. The V and J ends lost 0 bases and 0 bases respectively, with 12 bases between them. CDR3 sequence (DNA): TGTGCCAGCTCACCACCCCAGGGAATGAACTCTGGAAACACCATATATTTT. The encoded protein is CASSPPQGMNSGNTIYF.

This chain uses TRBV2 with TRBJ2-7; D possibly uses TRBD1 or TRBD2 (5 bases each). Germline CDR1 is SNHLY and CDR2 is FYNNEI. This CDR3 spans 15 amino acids. Trimming took 5 bases from V and 3 from J, leaving 17 bases between them. The CDR3 nucleotides read TGTGCCAGCAGTCCTCGGGACGCAGGATTCTACGAGCAGTACTTC. Protein sequence: CASSPRDAGFYEQYF.